Shown below are 26 T cell receptor beta chains from a single sample sequenced in a study of blood T cell repertoires in COVID-19. Using immunoSEQ multiplex PCR, the repertoire was profiled, and TCRdb retains in-frame clones only, with some absent. The sample holds around 230,000 clones; roughly 85% are singletons and the top ten take roughly 5%. Sequencing was done on a sample of peripheral blood. The receptors derive from a man in his fifties or sixties with COVID-19, enrolled during active disease.

DNA for the CDR3: TGTGCCAGCAGAACCGGGACAGGGCGCTCACCCCTCCACTTT. Translating it yields CASRTGTGRSPLHF. This chain uses TRBV6-5 with TRBJ1-6, with 9 positions matching TRBD1. CDR1 MNHEY and CDR2 SVGAGI come from the germline V gene. The length of the CDR3 is 14 residues. V gave up 6 bases and J gave up 10 bases; unmatched junction bases: 7.

This chain uses TRBV5-1 with TRBJ2-1; 10 bases agree with TRBD1. This CDR3 contains 15 residues. CDR1 and CDR2 from the germline V gene are SGHRS and YFSETQ. V lost 0 bases to trimming and J lost 7 bases; unmatched junction nucleotides: 4. The CDR3 DNA reads TGCGCCAGCAGCTTGGTGGGACAGGGGATGAATGAGCAGTTCTTC. Translation: CASSLVGQGMNEQFF.

V usage is TRBV7-2 and J usage is TRBJ2-3; perhaps TRBD2 as D (5 bases). The ends were cut back, 3 bases at V and 0 bases at J, with 10 bases in the middle. This CDR3 has 15 amino acids. Germline V gene lookup returns CDR1 SGHTA and CDR2 FQGNSA. Written as DNA, the CDR3 is TGTGCCAGCAGCTTCCGAGACTACAGCACAGATACGCAGTATTTT. It yields the protein CASSFRDYSTDTQYF.

The chain carries TRBV19 and TRBJ2-5, with TRBD1 matching 10 bases. Looked up from germline, CDR1 is LNHDA and CDR2 is SQIVND (reference sequence). V lost 5 bases, J lost 2 bases, and 5 bases stayed unmatched. The CDR3 has 15 residues. The CDR3 bases are TGTGCCAGTAGTTGGGACAGGGGATTGCAAGAGACCCAGTACTTC. Translating it yields CASSWDRGLQETQYF.

This chain links TRBV13 with TRBJ1-2, with a weak D call TRBD1 (5 bases). V dropped 5 bases and J dropped 4 bases, with 14 bases sitting between them. This CDR3 has 14 residues. Looked up from germline, CDR1 is PRHDT and CDR2 is FYEKMQ (reference sequence). The CDR3 region is CASSVGGASYGYTF. In nucleotides, the CDR3 is TGTGCCAGCAGCGTCGGCGGGGCGTCCTATGGCTACACCTTC.

The chain joins TRBV28 to TRBJ2-6; TRBD2 agrees at 7 bases. Germline CDR1 MDHEN, CDR2 SYDVKM. The ends lost 6 bases at V and 4 bases at J; junction bases unmatched: 6. The CDR3 loop spans 15 amino acids. CDR3 nucleotides: TGTGCCAGCAGCCCCACTAGCGCAGGGGCCAACGTCCTGACTTTC. Its translation: CASSPTSAGANVLTF.

The chain has TRBV20-1 and TRBJ1-5, with D possibly matching TRBD1 (5 bases). The V gene's germline CDR1 is DFQATT and CDR2 SNEGSKA (reference sequence). Trimming took off 3 bases at V and 9 bases at J, with 18 bases between the two ends. CDR3 length: 14 amino acids. CDR3 protein: CSASAASAGGPQHF. In DNA form, the CDR3 reads TGCAGTGCTAGTGCCGCTAGCGCCGGGGGGCCCCAGCATTTT.

The chain carries TRBV5-5 and TRBJ1-3; D is uncertain. CDR3 size: 14 residues. Germline values: CDR1 SGHKS, CDR2 YYEKEE (reference sequence). Trimming removed 0 bases at V and 0 bases at J, with 4 bases between. The CDR3 loop is CASSLAGSGNTIYF. The CDR3 DNA sequence: TGTGCCAGCAGCTTGGCGGGCTCTGGAAACACCATATATTTT.

The chain couples TRBV15 to TRBJ1-2; D is possibly TRBD1 (6 bases). The CDR3 consists of 13 residues. Between the trimmed V and J ends, which lost 4 bases and 2 bases, there was a span of 8 bases. Per germline, CDR1 LNHNV and CDR2 YYDKDF (reference sequence). The CDR3 spells CATSTDRNYGYTF. The CDR3 region has the DNA TGTGCCACCAGCACAGACAGGAACTATGGCTACACCTTC.

This clone was counted only a few times. The chain joins TRBV5-5 to TRBJ1-6; 8 bases align to TRBD1. The germline gives CDR1 SGHKS, CDR2 YYEKEE (reference sequence). CDR3 length: 15 amino acids. V lost 4 bases and J lost 6; bases outside the gene matches: 6. In DNA form, the CDR3 reads TGTGCCAGCAGCAAACAGGGGGTGTTTAATTCACCCCTCCACTTT. Amino acids: CASSKQGVFNSPLHF.

CDR3 in DNA: TGTGCCAGCAGTTTAGCCAGGGGGAATTCACCCCTCCACTTT. Encoded protein: CASSLARGNSPLHF. V is TRBV28 and J is TRBJ1-6; TRBD1 aligns across 7 bases. V was pared by 2 bases and J by 7 bases, with 2 bases of the junction left unmatched. The V gene's germline CDR1 is MDHEN and CDR2 SYDVKM. The length of the CDR3 is 14 residues.

The chain carries TRBV28 and TRBJ1-1, with a tentative D call TRBD1 (6 bases). V lost 5 bases to trimming and J lost 13 bases, with 20 bases between them. CDR1 and CDR2 from the germline V gene are MDHEN and SYDVKM. CDR3 length: 13 amino acids. The CDR3 sequence: CASSQGPGGRGFF. The CDR3 DNA follows: TGTGCCAGCAGTCAAGGACCGGGGGGCCGGGGTTTCTTT.

The CDR3 sequence is CAWSTLDRGEQPQHF. CDR3 nucleotide sequence: TGTGCCTGGAGTACCTTGGACAGGGGGGAACAGCCCCAGCATTTT. The V call is TRBV30, the J call TRBJ1-5; 10 bases agree with TRBD1. Trimming removed 2 bases from V and 7 bases from J; junction bases left unmatched: 8. This CDR3 has 15 amino acids. In germline, CDR1 is GTSNPN, CDR2 SVGIG (reference sequence). The full variable domain, with the rest looked up from reference TRBV30 and TRBJ1-5, is SQTIHQWPATLVQPVGSPLSLECTVEGTSNPNLYWYRQAAGRGLQLLFYSVGIGQISSEVPQNLSASRPQDRQFILSSKKLLLSDSGFYLCAWSTLDRGEQPQHFGDGTRLSIL.

The J gene is TRBJ2-3, the V gene TRBV24-1; unclear D gene. The CDR3 loop spans 15 amino acids. Trimming took 3 bases from V and 3 from J, leaving 12 bases between them. Germline assignment: CDR1 KGHDR and CDR2 SFDVKD. CDR3 in DNA: TGTGCCACCAGTGATGTAGTACAGAATACAGATACGCAGTATTTT. It is translated as CATSDVVQNTDTQYF.

This clone was seen only a few times. The V call is TRBV14, the J call TRBJ1-1; D perhaps matches TRBD1 (5 bases). Looked up from germline, CDR1 is SGHDN and CDR2 is FVKESK. CDR3 size: 14 residues. The V end was cut by 0 bases, the J end by 3 bases, with 8 bases between. This CDR3 is CASSQDRGYTEAFF. DNA for the CDR3: TGTGCCAGCAGCCAAGACCGGGGGTACACTGAAGCTTTCTTT.

This sequence joins TRBV7-9 and TRBJ1-2; maybe TRBD1 (5 bases). Germline loops: CDR1 SEHNR, CDR2 FQNEAQ (reference sequence). V was cut by 2 bases and J by 4 bases, with 11 bases left in between. There are 14 residues in the CDR3. Here the CDR3 DNA reads TGTGCCAGCAGCTTAACCTCTAGGGGCTATGGCTACACCTTC. Translation gives CASSLTSRGYGYTF.

This chain uses TRBV27 with TRBJ1-2; D possibly corresponds to TRBD1 (6 bases). CDR3 length equals 13 residues. Germline assignment: CDR1 MNHEY and CDR2 SMNVEV (reference sequence). Trimming removed 6 bases at V and 0 bases at J, with 8 bases between. The CDR3 region has the DNA TGTGCCAGCAGCAGGGACACTAACTATGGCTACACCTTC. This gives the protein CASSRDTNYGYTF.

This clone was observed a handful of times. V and J are TRBV7-8 and TRBJ2-2, with 8 nucleotides matching TRBD2. Germline CDR1 and CDR2: SGHVS and FQNEAQ. CDR3 length: 18 amino acids. After removal of 4 bases from V and 0 bases from J, the junction contained 10 bases not matched to a gene. CDR3 amino acids: CASSSKGLDFANTGELFF. CDR3 bases: TGTGCCAGCAGCTCAAAGGGACTAGACTTCGCGAACACCGGGGAGCTGTTTTTT.

This chain connects TRBV18 to TRBJ2-2; maybe TRBD2 (5 bases). Trimming shortened V by 2 bases and J by 5 bases, and 12 bases separated the two germline ends. The CDR3 sequence is 15 residues long. Per the germline V gene, CDR1 is KGHSH and CDR2 is LQKENI. The CDR3, as DNA: TGTGCCAGCTCACCAACCACTAGTGGGACCGGGGAGCTGTTTTTT. Translation gives CASSPTTSGTGELFF.

As for this clone: Additional DNA sequences in this sample encode the identical CDR3. The chain couples TRBV7-3 to TRBJ2-1; 10 bases are shared with TRBD2. CDR1 and CDR2 from the germline V gene are SGHTA and FQGTGA. The V gene end was trimmed by 1 base and the J gene end by 4 bases; junction bases not matched to a gene: 4. The CDR3 sequence is 16 residues long. The CDR3: CASSLIAGGLYNEQFF. The CDR3 coding sequence is TGTGCCAGCAGCTTAATAGCGGGGGGATTATACAATGAGCAGTTCTTC.

The V and J genes are TRBV18 and TRBJ1-2; D ambiguous. CDR1 is KGHSH, CDR2 LQKENI, per germline. V was pared by 3 bases and J by 4 bases, with 18 bases between. The CDR3 totals 16 residues. CDR3 DNA sequence: TGTGCCAGCTCACCTGGATTAGGTGGAGGGTTCTATGGCTACACCTTC. Protein product: CASSPGLGGGFYGYTF.

In this sample, this clone turned up many times. The chain uses TRBV5-6 and TRBJ1-1, with 9 bases lining up with TRBD1. Looked up from germline, CDR1 is SGHDT and CDR2 is YYEEEE. V lost 0 bases and J lost 0; bases outside the gene matches: 9. CDR3 size: 18 residues. CDR3 sequence (DNA): TGTGCCAGCAGCTTGGCACAGGGGGCGTTTCGTATGAACACTGAAGCTTTCTTT. It codes for CASSLAQGAFRMNTEAFF.

This clone showed up just a few times. The gene calls are TRBV6-1 and TRBJ2-1; TRBD1 matches 7 bases. CDR1 is MNHNS and CDR2 is SASEGT in the germline V gene. Trimming removed 4 bases from V and 7 bases from J; junction bases left unmatched: 13. This CDR3 region has 16 residues. The CDR3 spells CASSVGGRGYWNEQFF. As DNA, the CDR3 is TGTGCCAGCAGTGTAGGAGGCAGGGGGTATTGGAATGAGCAGTTCTTC.

This chain uses TRBV6-5 with TRBJ2-5; 8 nucleotides line up with TRBD1. Germline CDR1 is MNHEY and CDR2 is SVGAGI. V gave up 2 bases and J gave up 4 bases; unmatched junction bases: 6. CDR3 size: 15 residues. The CDR3 DNA is TGTGCCAGCAGTTACGGTCAGGGGGCGGGAGAGACCCAGTACTTC. This encodes CASSYGQGAGETQYF.

The V call is TRBV7-3, the J call TRBJ2-7, with TRBD2 as a possible D gene (5 bases). This CDR3 is built from 13 residues. V gave up 5 bases and J gave up 6 bases, with 14 bases separating them. Germline CDR1 and CDR2: SGHTA and FQGTGA. Written as DNA, the CDR3 is TGTGCCAGCAGCAAGACTACCCTTACCGAGCAGTACTTC. This codes for CASSKTTLTEQYF.

The chain joins TRBV2 to TRBJ2-3; 9 nucleotides agree with TRBD1. V shed 9 bases, J shed 4 bases, and the junction held 2 bases outside the gene matches. This CDR3 is built from 12 residues. Looked up from germline, CDR1 is SNHLY and CDR2 is FYNNEI. The CDR3 here is CASDRGADTQYF. CDR3 sequence (DNA): TGTGCCAGTGACAGGGGGGCAGATACGCAGTATTTT.